This T cell receptor (beta chain) appears in the sequencing data of a study of T cell changes during pregnancy in multiple sclerosis. Method: immunoSEQ multiplex PCR; TCRdb's copy keeps in-frame clones and lacks some. The table lists approximately 83,000 clones, about 94% of them singletons, with approximately 2.2% in the top ten. Trimming removed 4 bases from V and 0 bases from J; junction bases left unmatched: 5. Per germline, CDR1 LNHDA and CDR2 SQIVND (reference sequence). The CDR3 spans 15 residues. Sequencing used peripheral blood, obtained in the third trimester of pregnancy. The chain joins TRBV19 to TRBJ2-7; TRBD2 matches 8 bases. This TCR derives from a female donor with multiple sclerosis, enrolled in a pregnancy study. The CDR3 sequence: CASSRTGTSSYEQYF. CDR3 DNA: TGTGCCAGTAGTAGAACCGGGACTAGCTCCTACGAGCAGTACTTC.